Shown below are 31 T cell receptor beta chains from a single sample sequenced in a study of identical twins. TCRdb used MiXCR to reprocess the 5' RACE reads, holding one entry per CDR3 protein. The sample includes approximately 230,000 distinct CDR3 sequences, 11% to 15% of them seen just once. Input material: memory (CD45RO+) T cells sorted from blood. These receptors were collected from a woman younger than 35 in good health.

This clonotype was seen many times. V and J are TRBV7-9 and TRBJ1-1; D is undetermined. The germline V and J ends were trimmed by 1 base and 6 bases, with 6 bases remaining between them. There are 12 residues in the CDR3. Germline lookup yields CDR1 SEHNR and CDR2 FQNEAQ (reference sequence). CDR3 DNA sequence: TGTGCCAGCAGCTTAGAGACGCCTGAAGCTTTCTTT. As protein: CASSLETPEAFF.

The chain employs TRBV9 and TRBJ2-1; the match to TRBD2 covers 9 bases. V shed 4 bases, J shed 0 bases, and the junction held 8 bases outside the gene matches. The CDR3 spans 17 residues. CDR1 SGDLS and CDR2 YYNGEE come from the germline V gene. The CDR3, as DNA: TGTGCCAGCAGCTTTAGCGGGGGAGACAGCTCCTACAATGAGCAGTTCTTC. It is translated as CASSFSGGDSSYNEQFF.

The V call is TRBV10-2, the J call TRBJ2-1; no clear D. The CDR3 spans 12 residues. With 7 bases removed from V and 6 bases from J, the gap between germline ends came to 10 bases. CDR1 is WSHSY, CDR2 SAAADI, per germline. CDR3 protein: CASTSRSNEQFF. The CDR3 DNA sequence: TGCGCCAGCACCTCGCGGAGCAATGAGCAGTTCTTC.

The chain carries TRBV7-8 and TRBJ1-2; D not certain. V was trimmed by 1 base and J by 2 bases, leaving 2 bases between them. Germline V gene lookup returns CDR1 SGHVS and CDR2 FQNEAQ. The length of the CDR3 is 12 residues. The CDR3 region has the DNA TGTGCCAGCAGCTTAGTGAACTATGGCTACACCTTC. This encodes CASSLVNYGYTF.

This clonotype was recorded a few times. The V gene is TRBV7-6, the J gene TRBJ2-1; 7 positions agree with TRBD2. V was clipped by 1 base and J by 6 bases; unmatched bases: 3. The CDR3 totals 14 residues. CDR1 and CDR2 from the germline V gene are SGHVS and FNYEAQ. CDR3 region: CASSLVGGSNEQFF. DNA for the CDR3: TGTGCCAGCAGCTTAGTTGGCGGGAGCAATGAGCAGTTCTTC.

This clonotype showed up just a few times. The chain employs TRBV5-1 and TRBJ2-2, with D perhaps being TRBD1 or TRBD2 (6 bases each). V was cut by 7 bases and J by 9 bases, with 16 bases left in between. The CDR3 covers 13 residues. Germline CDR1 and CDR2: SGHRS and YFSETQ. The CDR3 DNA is TGCGCCAGCGGCCGACTAGGGGGACGGGAGCTGTTTTTT. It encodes CASGRLGGRELFF.

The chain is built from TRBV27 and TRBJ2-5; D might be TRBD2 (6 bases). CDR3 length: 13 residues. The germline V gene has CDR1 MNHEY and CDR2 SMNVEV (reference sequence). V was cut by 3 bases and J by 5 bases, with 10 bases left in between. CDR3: CASSFSEGETQYF. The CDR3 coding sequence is TGTGCCAGCAGTTTTTCGGAGGGGGAGACCCAGTACTTC.

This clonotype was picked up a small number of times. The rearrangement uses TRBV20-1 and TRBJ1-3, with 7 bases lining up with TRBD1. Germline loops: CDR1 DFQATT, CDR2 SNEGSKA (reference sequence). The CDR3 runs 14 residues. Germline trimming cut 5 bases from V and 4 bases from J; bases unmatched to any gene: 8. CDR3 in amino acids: CSARHRGDGNTIYF. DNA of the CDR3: TGCAGTGCTCGTCACAGGGGCGACGGAAACACCATATATTTT.

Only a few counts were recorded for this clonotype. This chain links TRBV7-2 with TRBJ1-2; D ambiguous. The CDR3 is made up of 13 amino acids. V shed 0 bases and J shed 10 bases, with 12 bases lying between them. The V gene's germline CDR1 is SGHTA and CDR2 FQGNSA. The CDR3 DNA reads TGTGCCAGCAGCTTAGCCGGCTATCTAGACTACACCTTC. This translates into CASSLAGYLDYTF. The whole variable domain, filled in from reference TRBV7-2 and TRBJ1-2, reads GAGVSQSPSNKVTEKGKDVELRCDPISGHTALYWYRQSLGQGLEFLIYFQGNSAPDKSGLPSDRFSAERTGGSVSTLTIQRTQQEDSAVYLCASSLAGYLDYTFGSGTRLTVV.

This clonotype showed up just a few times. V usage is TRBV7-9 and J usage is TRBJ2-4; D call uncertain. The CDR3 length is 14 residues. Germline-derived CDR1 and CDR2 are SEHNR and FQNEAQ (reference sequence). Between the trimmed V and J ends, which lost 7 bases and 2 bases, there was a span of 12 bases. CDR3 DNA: TGTGCCAGCACCTCGTGGCAAACCAAAAACATTCAGTACTTC. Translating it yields CASTSWQTKNIQYF.

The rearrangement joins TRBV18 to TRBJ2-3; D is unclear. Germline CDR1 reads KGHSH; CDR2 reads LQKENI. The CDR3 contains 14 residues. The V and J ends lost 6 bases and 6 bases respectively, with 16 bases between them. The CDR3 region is CASSSTRETDTQYF. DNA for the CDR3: TGTGCCAGCTCGTCTACCAGAGAGACGGATACGCAGTATTTT.

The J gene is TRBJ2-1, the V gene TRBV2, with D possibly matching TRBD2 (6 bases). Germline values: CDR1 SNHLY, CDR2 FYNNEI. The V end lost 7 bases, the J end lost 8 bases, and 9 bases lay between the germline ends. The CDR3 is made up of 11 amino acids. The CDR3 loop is CASTGEDEQFF. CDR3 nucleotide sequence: TGTGCCAGCACCGGGGAGGATGAGCAGTTCTTC. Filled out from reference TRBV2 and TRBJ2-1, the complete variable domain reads EPEVTQTPSHQVTQMGQEVILRCVPISNHLYFYWYRQILGQKVEFLVSFYNNEISEKSEIFDDQFSVERPDGSNFTLKIRSTKLEDSAMYFCASTGEDEQFFGPGTRLTVL.

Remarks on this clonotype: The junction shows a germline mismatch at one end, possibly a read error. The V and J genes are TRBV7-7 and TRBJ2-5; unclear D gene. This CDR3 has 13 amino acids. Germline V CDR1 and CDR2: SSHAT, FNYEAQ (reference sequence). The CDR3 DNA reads TGTGCTAGCAGCTTAAGCCACAAGTCGGACCAGTACTTC. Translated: CASSLSHKSDQYF.

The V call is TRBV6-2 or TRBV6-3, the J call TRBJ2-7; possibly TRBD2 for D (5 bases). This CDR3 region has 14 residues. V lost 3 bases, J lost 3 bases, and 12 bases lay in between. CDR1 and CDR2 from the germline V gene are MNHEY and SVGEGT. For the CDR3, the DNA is TGTGCCAGCAGTTATGGCCGGGATCTCTACGAGCAGTACTTC. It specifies CASSYGRDLYEQYF.

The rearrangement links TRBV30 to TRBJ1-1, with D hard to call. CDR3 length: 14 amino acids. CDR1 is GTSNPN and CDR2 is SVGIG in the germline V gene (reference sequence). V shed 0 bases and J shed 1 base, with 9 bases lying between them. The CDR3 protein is CAWSVQRGNTEAFF. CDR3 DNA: TGTGCCTGGAGTGTACAACGCGGGAACACTGAAGCTTTCTTT.

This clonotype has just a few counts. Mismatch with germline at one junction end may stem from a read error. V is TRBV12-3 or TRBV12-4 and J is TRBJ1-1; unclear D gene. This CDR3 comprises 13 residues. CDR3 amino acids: CASSLSSRTEVFF. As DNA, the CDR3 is TGTGCCAGCAGTTTATCCTCCCGGACTGAAGTTTTCTTT.

For the CDR3, the DNA is TGTGCCATCAGCCCCGACGAGAACACCGGGGAGCTGTTTTTT. This gives the protein CAISPDENTGELFF. The rearrangement uses TRBV10-3 and TRBJ2-2; D is uncertain. Trimming cost V 6 bases and J 1 base, with 9 bases left between them. The CDR3 has 14 residues. CDR1 ENHRY and CDR2 SYGVKD come from the germline V gene.

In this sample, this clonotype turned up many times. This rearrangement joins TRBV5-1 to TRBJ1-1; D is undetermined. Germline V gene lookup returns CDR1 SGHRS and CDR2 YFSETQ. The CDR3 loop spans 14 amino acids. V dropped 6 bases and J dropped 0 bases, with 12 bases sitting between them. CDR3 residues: CASKPANLNTEAFF. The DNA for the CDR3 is TGCGCCAGCAAGCCGGCGAATTTGAACACTGAAGCTTTCTTT. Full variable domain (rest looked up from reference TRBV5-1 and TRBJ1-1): KAGVTQTPRYLIKTRGQQVTLSCSPISGHRSVSWYQQTPGQGLQFLFEYFSETQRNKGNFPGRFSGRQFSNSRSEMNVSTLELGDSALYLCASKPANLNTEAFFGQGTRLTVV.

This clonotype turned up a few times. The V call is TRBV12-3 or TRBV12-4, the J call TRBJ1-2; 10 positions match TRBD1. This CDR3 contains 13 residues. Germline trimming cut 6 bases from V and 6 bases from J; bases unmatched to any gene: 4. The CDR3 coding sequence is TGTGCCAGCAGACGGGACAGGGGTCATGGCTACACCTTC. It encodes CASRRDRGHGYTF.

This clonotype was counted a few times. In DNA form, the CDR3 reads TGTGCCAGCAGTCTCTTACAGGGAGGCCAGTACTTC. Its translation is CASSLLQGGQYF. The V call is TRBV28, the J call TRBJ2-5, with D perhaps TRBD1 or TRBD2 (6 bases each). V dropped 5 bases and J dropped 10 bases, with 14 bases sitting between them. CDR1 and CDR2 (germline): MDHEN, SYDVKM. The CDR3 has 12 residues.

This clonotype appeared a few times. CDR3 in amino acids: CASSYSSGRKTYNEQFF. Written as DNA, the CDR3 is TGTGCCAGCAGTTACTCTAGCGGGAGGAAGACCTACAATGAGCAGTTCTTC. The V call is TRBV6-2 or TRBV6-3, the J call TRBJ2-1, with 10 bases aligning to TRBD2. V lost 0 bases to trimming and J lost 2 bases; unmatched junction nucleotides: 4. Germline CDR1 is MNHEY and CDR2 is SVGEGT. This CDR3 contains 17 residues.

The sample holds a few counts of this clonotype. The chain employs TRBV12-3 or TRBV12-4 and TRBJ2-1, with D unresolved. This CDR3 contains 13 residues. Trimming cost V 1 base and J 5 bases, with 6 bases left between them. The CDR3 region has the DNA TGTGCCAGCAGTTTAGTTCGTAACAATGAGCAGTTCTTC. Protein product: CASSLVRNNEQFF.

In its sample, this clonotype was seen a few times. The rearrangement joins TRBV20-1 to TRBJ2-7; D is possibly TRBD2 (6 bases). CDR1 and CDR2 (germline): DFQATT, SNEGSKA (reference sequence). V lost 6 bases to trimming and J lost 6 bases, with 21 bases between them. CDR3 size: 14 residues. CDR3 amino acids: CSASSGTAKVEQYF. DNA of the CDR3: TGCAGTGCGAGTTCCGGGACTGCCAAGGTCGAGCAGTACTTC.

The CDR3 loop reads CAISDSNVNTEAFF. The CDR3 nucleotides read TGTGCCATCAGTGACTCCAACGTGAACACTGAAGCTTTCTTT. The chain is built from TRBV10-3 and TRBJ1-1; D is unclear. CDR3 size: 14 residues. Between the trimmed V and J ends, which lost 3 bases and 0 bases, there was a span of 8 bases. Germline CDR1 reads ENHRY; CDR2 reads SYGVKD.

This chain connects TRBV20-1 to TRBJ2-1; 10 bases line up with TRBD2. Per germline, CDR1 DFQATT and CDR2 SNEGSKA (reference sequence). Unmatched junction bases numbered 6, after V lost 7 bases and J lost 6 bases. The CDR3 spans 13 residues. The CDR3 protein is CSVGLAESNEQFF. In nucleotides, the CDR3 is TGCAGTGTAGGACTAGCGGAGAGCAATGAGCAGTTCTTC.

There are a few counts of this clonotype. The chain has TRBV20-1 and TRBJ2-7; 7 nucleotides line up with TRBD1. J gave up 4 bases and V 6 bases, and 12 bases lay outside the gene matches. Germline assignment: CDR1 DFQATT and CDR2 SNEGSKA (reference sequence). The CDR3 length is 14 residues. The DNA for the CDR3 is TGCAGTGCCCAAAAGGGGGCCCTCGAGTACGAGCAGTACTTC. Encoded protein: CSAQKGALEYEQYF.

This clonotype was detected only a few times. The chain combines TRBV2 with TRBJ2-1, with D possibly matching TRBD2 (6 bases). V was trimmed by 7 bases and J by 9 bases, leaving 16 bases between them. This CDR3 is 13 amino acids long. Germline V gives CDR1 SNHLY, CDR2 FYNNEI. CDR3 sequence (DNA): TGTGCCAGCAAGGGTTGGAGGGAAGGTGAGCAGTTCTTC. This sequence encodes CASKGWREGEQFF.

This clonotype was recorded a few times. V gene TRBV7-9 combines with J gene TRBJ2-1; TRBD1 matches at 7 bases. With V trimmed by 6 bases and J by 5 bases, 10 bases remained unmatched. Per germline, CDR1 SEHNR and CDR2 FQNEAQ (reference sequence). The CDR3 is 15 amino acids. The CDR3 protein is CASRTPGQSHNEQFF. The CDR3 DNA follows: TGTGCCAGCAGGACCCCGGGACAGAGTCACAATGAGCAGTTCTTC.

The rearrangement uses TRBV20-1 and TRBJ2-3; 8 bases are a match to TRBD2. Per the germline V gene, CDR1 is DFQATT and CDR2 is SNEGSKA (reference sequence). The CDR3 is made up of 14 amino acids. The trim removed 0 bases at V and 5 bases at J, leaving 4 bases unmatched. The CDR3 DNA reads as TGCAGTGCTAGAGATCGGGAGGGGAGAGATACGCAGTATTTT. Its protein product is CSARDREGRDTQYF.

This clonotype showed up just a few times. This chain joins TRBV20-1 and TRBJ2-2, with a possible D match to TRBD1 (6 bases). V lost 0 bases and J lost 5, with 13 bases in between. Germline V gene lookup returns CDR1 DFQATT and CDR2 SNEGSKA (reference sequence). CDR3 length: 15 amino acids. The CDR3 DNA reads TGCAGTGCTAGAGAGCAGACAGGAGGAACCGGGGAGCTGTTTTTT. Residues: CSAREQTGGTGELFF.

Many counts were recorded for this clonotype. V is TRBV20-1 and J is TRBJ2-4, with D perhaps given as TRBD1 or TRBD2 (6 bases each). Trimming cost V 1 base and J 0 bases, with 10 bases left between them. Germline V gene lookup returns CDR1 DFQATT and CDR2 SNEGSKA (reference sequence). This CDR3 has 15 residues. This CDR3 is CSARAGAIAKNIQYF. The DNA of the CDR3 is TGCAGTGCTAGAGCGGGGGCTATAGCCAAAAACATTCAGTACTTC.